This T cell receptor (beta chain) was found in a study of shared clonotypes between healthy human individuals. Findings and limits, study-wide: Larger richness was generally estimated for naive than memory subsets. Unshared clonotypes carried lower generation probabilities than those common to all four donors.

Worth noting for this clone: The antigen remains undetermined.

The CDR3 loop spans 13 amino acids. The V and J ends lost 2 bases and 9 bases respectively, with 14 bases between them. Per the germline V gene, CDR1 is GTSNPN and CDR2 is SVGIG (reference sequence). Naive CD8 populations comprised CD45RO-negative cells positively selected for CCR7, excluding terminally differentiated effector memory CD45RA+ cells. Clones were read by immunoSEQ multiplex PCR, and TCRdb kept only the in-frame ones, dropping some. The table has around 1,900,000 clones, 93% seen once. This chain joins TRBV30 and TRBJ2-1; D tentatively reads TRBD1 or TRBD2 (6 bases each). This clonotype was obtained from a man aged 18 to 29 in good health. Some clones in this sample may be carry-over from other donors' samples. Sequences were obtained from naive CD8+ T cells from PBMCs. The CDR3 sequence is CAWSLRGGIEQFF. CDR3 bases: TGTGCCTGGAGTTTGAGAGGGGGGATTGAGCAGTTCTTC.